Sequencing of this TCR beta chain was carried out in a study of blood T cells in healthy people across ages (dated by TCRdb to the mid-2010s). Regarding the study in general: In model experiments, template switching captured about one uniquely barcoded TCR beta cDNA molecule for every two T cells. Age-related changes in TCR beta repertoire diversity were measured in the study by deep sequencing normalized with unique cDNA molecular identifiers. Four age groups were formed from the donors: young (average approximately 15 years), middle-aged (around 41), aged (62) and long-lived (approximately 80). To avoid experimental bias, donors of different ages were distributed randomly across sequencing lanes. For two donors (one aged 18 to 30 and one aged 80 or older), the study analyzed two additional independent replicas of 1 million unique cDNA reads from the same blood draw. General study outcomes and caveats: As age increased, observed TCR beta diversity per million T cells dropped in a roughly linear way, and a significant reduction was already evident by age about 40. Conclusive comparison of naive and antigen-experienced compartments was prevented by the profiling of bulk unsorted PBMCs. A strong correlation was found between observed TCR beta diversity and the percentage of naive T cells measured by flow cytometry. Estimates of total diversity based on one million sequenced T cells were considered lower bounds and underestimates. Compared with the aged group, more naive CD4+ T cells, fewer expanded clones and increased TCR diversity were shown by the long-lived group, suggesting age selection. Because the CMV infection status of the donors was unknown, age-related changes in expanded clonotypes may potentially have been confounded.

This clonotype showed up just a few times. There is no known antigen for this receptor. Base quality data are lacking; no much larger clone is found one base away. The library was produced with 5' RACE. These reads were obtained on an Illumina HiSeq 2500. A second PCR of roughly 6 to 11 cycles was run with a J-beta primer mix and a sample-barcoded 5' primer. Each TCR beta cDNA molecule received a unique molecular identifier from a template-switch 5' adaptor carrying 12 random nucleotides. Each sample yielded at least 2.5 million CDR3-containing paired-end reads. All of the RNA was converted into first-strand cDNA using the Mint cDNA synthesis kit, with a TRBC-specific oligonucleotide serving as the primer. All cDNA was treated with uracil-DNA glycosylase and then went through a first 18-cycle PCR with the universal primers M1SS and BC2_uni_R. Per the source publication's procedure: For normalization, 1 million high-quality reads, each with a distinct molecular identifier, were randomly selected from each sample. Reads sharing molecular identifiers were discarded rather than binned into consensus sequences. MiTCR, set to a Q25 quality threshold and the strictest error-elimination algorithm, was used for CDR3 identification, clonotype clustering and error correction. A nonparametric unseen species model using Euler transformation provided a lower-bound estimate of total TCR beta diversity. TCRdb trimmed public reads at Q25 via fastp, called clones via MiXCR and kept in-frame beta chains. Under each unique CDR3 protein, matching rows form one entry showing the most common genes and DNA. TCRdb's processing, not the study's, gives the V and J calls here. Here the sample has fewer than 900,000 distinct CDR3 sequences; roughly two fifths occur a single time. The leading ten clones occupy 20% to 25% of the sample.

Donors were about 36 systemically healthy Caucasian individuals from Russia aged roughly 6 to 100 years. Around 10 milliliters of peripheral blood were drawn from each donor into EDTA-treated Vacutainer tubes. Ficoll-Paque density-gradient centrifugation was used to isolate PBMCs, with at least 6.5 million per sample. Trizol reagent was used to extract total RNA from the PBMCs, yielding at least 5.5 micrograms per sample. The percentages of naive CD45RAhigh/CD27high T cells were determined by flow cytometry on a PBMC aliquot from every donor. V trim: 4 bases; J trim: 8 bases; unmatched bases: 7. The germline V gene gives CDR1 as LGHNA and CDR2 as YNFKEQ. The CDR3 measures 16 amino acids from cysteine to phenylalanine. The DNA shown is the 48-base CDR3, in frame from base 1.

The chain links TRBV4-2 with TRBJ2-1; TRBD2 lines up with 14 middle nucleotides. Specimen: blood. This sequence was found in a woman between 55 and 75 years old in good health. CDR3 region: CASSRRTSGGPYEQFF. The DNA sequence is as follows: TGTGCCAGCAGCCGGCGGACTAGCGGGGGGCCCTATGAGCAGTTCTTC.